The text below deals with one T cell receptor beta chain. Seattle patients were enrolled during active infection and followed longitudinally. V gave up 1 base and J gave up 5 bases; unmatched junction bases: 5. CDR3 length equals 15 residues. The germline gives CDR1 SGHVS, CDR2 FQNEAQ. These data come from a study of blood T cell repertoires in COVID-19. Produced via immunoSEQ multiplex PCR; TCRdb's table is partial and in-frame only. The sample lists 450,000 or so clones, around 90% occurring once. This receptor was obtained from a man in his late teens or twenties with COVID-19, enrolled during active disease. Sequencing was done on a sample of peripheral blood. The V call is TRBV7-8, the J call TRBJ2-7; TRBD2 agrees at 10 bases. CDR3 sequence: CASSLGASGRDEQYF. CDR3 DNA sequence: TGTGCCAGCAGCTTAGGGGCTAGCGGGAGAGACGAGCAGTACTTC.